This T cell receptor (beta chain) was observed in a study of blood T cells in healthy people across ages. It was with a sample-barcoded 5' primer and a J-beta primer mix that a second PCR of roughly 6 to 11 cycles was run. Each sample provided no less than 3 million CDR3-containing paired-end reads. TCRdb re-called the 5' RACE reads with MiXCR, one entry per CDR3 protein. In the table there are fewer than 1.5 million distinct CDR3 sequences, about 40% of which are singletons. Concerning this clonotype: The antigen is undetermined.

Study-wide results and limits: Investigators treated diversity estimates from one million T cells as underestimates.

Germline V lookup: CDR1 DFQATT, CDR2 SNEGSKA (reference sequence). With 6 bases removed from V and 4 bases from J, the gap between germline ends came to 13 bases. This CDR3 region has 13 residues. The V and J genes are TRBV20-1 and TRBJ2-1; possible D gene TRBD1, 5 bases. This clonotype was sampled from a woman between 18 and 29 years old in good health. The sequenced sample was blood. DNA for the CDR3: TGCAGTGCGCCCGGAAGGGGTTACAATGAGCAGTTCTTC. Protein sequence: CSAPGRGYNEQFF.